Sequencing of this T cell receptor (beta chain) was carried out in a study of T cell responses to AZD1222 COVID-19 vaccine. Study-level findings and limits: After two AZD1222 doses, spike-specific TCR breadth and depth rose versus day 0. The donor group comprised mostly white British people and more females; the analysis possibly underestimated clonal diversity. Researchers report vaccine-associated CD4 TCRs spanning spike, with dominance at 160-218 and 743-854. Researchers took repertoire samples only after the peak T cell response had come.

The data were produced by immunoSEQ multiplex PCR, yet TCRdb's version contains in-frame clones alone and is incomplete. The repertoire has more than 95,000 clones, 90% of them found once; the top ten carry roughly 7.8%. With respect to this clone: The target antigen is unknown.

The sequencing here drew on peripheral blood, taken on day 0 of AZD1222 vaccination. The sequence was collected from an adult in good health.

CDR3 sequence (DNA): TGTGCCAGCGCCACAGGGCGAAGCTCCTACAATGAGCAGTTCTTC. Protein: CASATGRSSYNEQFF. The rearrangement uses TRBV2 and TRBJ2-1, with a tentative D call TRBD1 (6 bases). The CDR3 spans 15 residues. Germline V gene sequence: CDR1 SNHLY, CDR2 FYNNEI. V lost 8 bases, J lost 0 bases, and 14 bases lay in between.